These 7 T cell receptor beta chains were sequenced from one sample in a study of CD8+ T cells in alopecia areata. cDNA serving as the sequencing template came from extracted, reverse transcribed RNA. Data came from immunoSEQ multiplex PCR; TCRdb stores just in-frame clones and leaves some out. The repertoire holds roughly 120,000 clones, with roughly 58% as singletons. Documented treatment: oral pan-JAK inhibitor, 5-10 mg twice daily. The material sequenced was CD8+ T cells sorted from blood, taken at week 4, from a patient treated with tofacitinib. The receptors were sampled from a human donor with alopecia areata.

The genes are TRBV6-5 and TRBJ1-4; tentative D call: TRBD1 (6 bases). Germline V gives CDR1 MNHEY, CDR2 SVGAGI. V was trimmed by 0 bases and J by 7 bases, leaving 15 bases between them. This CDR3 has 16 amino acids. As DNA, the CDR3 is TGTGCCAGCAGTTACTCGCTGGGCAGGGGTGGTGAAAAACTGTTTTTT. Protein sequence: CASSYSLGRGGEKLFF.

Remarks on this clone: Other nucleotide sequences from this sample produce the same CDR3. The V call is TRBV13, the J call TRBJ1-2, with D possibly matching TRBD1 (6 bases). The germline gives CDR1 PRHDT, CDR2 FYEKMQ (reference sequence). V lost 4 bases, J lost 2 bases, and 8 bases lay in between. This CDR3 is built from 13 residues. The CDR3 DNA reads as TGTGCCAGCAGCTCCCAGGGGAACTATGGCTACACCTTC. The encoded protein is CASSSQGNYGYTF.

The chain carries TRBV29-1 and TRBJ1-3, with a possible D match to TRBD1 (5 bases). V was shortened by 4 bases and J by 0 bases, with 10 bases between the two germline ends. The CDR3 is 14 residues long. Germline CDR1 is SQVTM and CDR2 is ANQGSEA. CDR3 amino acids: CSVGTGVSGNTIYF. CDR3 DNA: TGCAGCGTTGGAACAGGAGTCTCTGGAAACACCATATATTTT.

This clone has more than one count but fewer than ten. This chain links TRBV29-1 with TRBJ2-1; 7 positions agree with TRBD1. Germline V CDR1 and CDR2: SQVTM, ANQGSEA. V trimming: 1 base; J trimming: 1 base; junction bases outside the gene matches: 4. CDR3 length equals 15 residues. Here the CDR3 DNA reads TGCAGCGTTGAAGCACAGGGGAGTTCCTACAATGAGCAGTTCTTC. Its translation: CSVEAQGSSYNEQFF.

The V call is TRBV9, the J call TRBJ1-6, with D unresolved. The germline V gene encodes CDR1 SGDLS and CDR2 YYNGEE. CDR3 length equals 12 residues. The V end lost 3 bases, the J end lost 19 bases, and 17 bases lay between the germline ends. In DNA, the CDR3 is TGTGCCAGCAGCGGCCCGGGGAGGGCCCATCACTTT. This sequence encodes CASSGPGRAHHF.

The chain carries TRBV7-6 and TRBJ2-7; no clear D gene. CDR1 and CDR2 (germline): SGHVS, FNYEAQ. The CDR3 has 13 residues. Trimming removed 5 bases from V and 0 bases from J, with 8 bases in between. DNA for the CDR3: TGTGCCAGCAGCGCTGGGGTCTCCTACGAGCAGTACTTC. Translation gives CASSAGVSYEQYF.

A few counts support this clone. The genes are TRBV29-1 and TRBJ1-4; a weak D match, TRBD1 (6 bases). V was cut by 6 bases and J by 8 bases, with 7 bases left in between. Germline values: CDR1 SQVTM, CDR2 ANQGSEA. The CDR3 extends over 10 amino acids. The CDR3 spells CSVTGEKLFF. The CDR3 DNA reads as TGCAGCGTCACAGGGGAAAAACTGTTTTTT. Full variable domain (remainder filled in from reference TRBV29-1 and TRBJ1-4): SAVISQKPSRDICQRGTSLTIQCQVDSQVTMMFWYRQQPGQSLTLIATANQGSEATYESGFVIDKFPISRPNLTFSTLTVSNMSPEDSSIYLCSVTGEKLFFGSGTQLSVL.